The rows below give T cell receptor beta chains drawn from one sample of a study of cytomegalovirus exposure and HLA in healthy donors. Assay: immunoSEQ multiplex PCR; the TCRdb copy retains only in-frame clones and omits some. The data contain roughly 51,000 clones, about 81% of them singletons. Sample: PBMCs. The receptors come from a boy between 10 and 17 years old in good health and CMV-seropositive. Each CDR3 is given with its conserved first and last residue. Fields, in order: J gene, V gene, CDR3 length, D gene, clone size, CDR3 DNA, CDR3 protein. The D gene is left open where the match is weak. Clone sizes are given selectively: once, few, many, or a class where the clone is expanded.

J: TRBJ2-1
V: TRBV5-1
length: 13
D: TRBD2
size: NA
DNA: TGCGCCAGCAGCTTAGCGGGAACGTATGAGCAGTTCTTC
CDR3: CASSLAGTYEQFF

J: TRBJ1-6
V: TRBV23-1
length: 17
D: NA
size: NA
DNA: TGCGCCAGCAGTCTCCAACGAATCCCAGGGGTAGGATCACCCCTCCACTTT
CDR3: CASSLQRIPGVGSPLHF

J: TRBJ2-3
V: TRBV6-5
length: 13
D: NA
size: medium-sized
DNA: TGTGCCAGCAGCCTAACAGAGACAGATACGCAGTATTTT
CDR3: CASSLTETDTQYF

J: TRBJ2-1
V: TRBV6-5
length: 14
D: NA
size: NA
DNA: TGTGCCAGCAGTTACGGGGCCAGCTTTAATGAGCAGTTCTTC
CDR3: CASSYGASFNEQFF

J: TRBJ2-7
V: TRBV6-1
length: 14
D: TRBD1
size: NA
DNA: TGTGCCAGCAGCCGGGACAGGCTCAGCTACGAGCAGTACTTC
CDR3: CASSRDRLSYEQYF

J: TRBJ1-1
V: TRBV7-9
length: 13
D: NA
size: NA
DNA: TGTTCCAGCAGCCCCGCCGGACAGTTTGAAGCTTTCTTT
CDR3: CSSSPAGQFEAFF

J: TRBJ2-2
V: TRBV4-2
length: 16
D: TRBD1
size: NA
DNA: TGTGCCAGCAGCCAAGGGACAGGGGTAGTAACCGGGGAGCTGTTTTTT
CDR3: CASSQGTGVVTGELFF

J: TRBJ2-7
V: TRBV7-7
length: 13
D: NA
size: NA
DNA: TGTGCTAGCAGCTTAGCGCTGGGCCACGAGCAGTACTTC
CDR3: CASSLALGHEQYF

J: TRBJ1-2
V: TRBV7-9
length: 13
D: TRBD1
size: few
DNA: TGTGCCAGCAGCCAGACAGGGGGATACGGCTACACCTTC
CDR3: CASSQTGGYGYTF

J: TRBJ2-7
V: TRBV14
length: 13
D: NA
size: NA
DNA: TGTGCCAGCAGCCAAGATCCACTCTACGAGCAGTACTTC
CDR3: CASSQDPLYEQYF

J: TRBJ2-1
V: TRBV11-2
length: 13
D: TRBD1
size: NA
DNA: TGTGCCAGCAGGGGGACAGGAAACAATGAGCAGTTCTTC
CDR3: CASRGTGNNEQFF

J: TRBJ2-1
V: TRBV7-2
length: 13
D: NA
size: NA
DNA: TGTGCCAGCAGCTTTTTTCTGTCCAGTGAGCAGTTCTTC
CDR3: CASSFFLSSEQFF

J: TRBJ1-5
V: TRBV7-6
length: 14
D: NA
size: NA
DNA: TGTGCCAGCAGCTTAATGAGGGCTCGTCAGCCCCAGCATTTT
CDR3: CASSLMRARQPQHF

J: TRBJ2-1
V: TRBV19
length: 14
D: NA
size: NA
DNA: TGTGCCAGTAGTGCAACTAGGGTGGGGGGTGAGCAGTTCTTC
CDR3: CASSATRVGGEQFF